These 26 T cell receptor beta chains originate from one sample sequenced in a study of early T cells in non-severe SARS-CoV-2 infection. TCRdb reprocessed the 5' RACE reads with MiXCR, giving one entry per CDR3 protein. The repertoire consists of roughly 58,000 distinct CDR3 sequences, with roughly 10% occurring once and the leading ten covering 10%. Sequenced input: whole blood. The source is an adult who was a healthcare worker with PCR-confirmed SARS-CoV-2 infection or an uninfected control (not recorded which).

This chain uses TRBV20-1 with TRBJ1-3, with D unclear. Germline V gives CDR1 DFQATT, CDR2 SNEGSKA (reference sequence). V was cut by 3 bases and J by 3 bases, with 21 bases left in between. CDR3 length: 17 amino acids. The CDR3 is CSASGLEPGPGGNTIYF. The CDR3 region has the DNA TGCAGTGCTAGTGGTCTGGAGCCTGGGCCGGGTGGAAACACCATATATTTT.

This rearrangement joins TRBV29-1 to TRBJ2-5; TRBD2 agrees at 7 bases. V trimming: 4 bases; J trimming: 5 bases; junction bases outside the gene matches: 10. Germline CDR1 reads SQVTM; CDR2 reads ANQGSEA. This CDR3 is 14 amino acids long. The CDR3 region is CSVVWTSMGETQYF. CDR3 sequence (DNA): TGCAGCGTTGTTTGGACTAGTATGGGGGAGACCCAGTACTTC. The variable domain in full, completed from reference TRBV29-1 and TRBJ2-5, reads SAVISQKPSRDICQRGTSLTIQCQVDSQVTMMFWYRQQPGQSLTLIATANQGSEATYESGFVIDKFPISRPNLTFSTLTVSNMSPEDSSIYLCSVVWTSMGETQYFGPGTRLLVL.

In regard to this clonotype: A much larger clone sits a single nucleotide away, making a read error possible. The V call is TRBV5-1, the J call TRBJ2-1, with D possibly being TRBD1 (5 bases). The V end lost 4 bases, the J end lost 5 bases, and 19 bases lay between the germline ends. The CDR3 length is 16 residues. Germline CDR1 is SGHRS and CDR2 is YFSETQ. This chain's CDR3 is CASSPAGNDCNNEQFF. The CDR3 nucleotides are TGCGCCAGCAGCCCGGCAGGGAACGATTGCAACAATGAGCAGTTCTTC.

In this sample, this clonotype turned up a few times. V usage is TRBV5-4 and J usage is TRBJ1-1; TRBD1 agrees at 7 bases. The trim removed 6 bases at V and 3 bases at J, leaving 17 bases unmatched. The CDR3 runs 17 residues. From germline, CDR1 is SGHNT and CDR2 YYREEE (reference sequence). As DNA, the CDR3 is TGTGCCAGCATCGGAAAGCCTGGGGCAGGGGGTGACACTGAAGCTTTCTTT. As protein: CASIGKPGAGGDTEAFF.

This clonotype was picked up many times. V is TRBV20-1 and J is TRBJ2-7; 14 nucleotides match TRBD2. The CDR3 covers 15 residues. Losses at the gene ends were 6 bases for V and 5 bases for J; bases not matched to a gene: 9. Per the germline V gene, CDR1 is DFQATT and CDR2 is SNEGSKA (reference sequence). The CDR3 sequence: CSASGTSGGRDEQYF. As DNA, the CDR3 is TGCAGTGCCTCTGGGACTAGCGGGGGCCGTGACGAGCAGTACTTC.

This clonotype was found many times. V and J are TRBV7-6 and TRBJ2-1; the D gene is possibly TRBD2 (6 bases). CDR1 and CDR2 (germline): SGHVS, FNYEAQ. The CDR3 length is 14 residues. V was cut by 5 bases and J by 9 bases, with 17 bases left in between. For the CDR3, the DNA is TGTGCCAGCAGCCCCACCTGGGACTCCGGTGAGCAGTTCTTC. Encoded protein: CASSPTWDSGEQFF.

This chain links TRBV14 with TRBJ1-1, with 7 bases lining up with TRBD1. Germline trimming cut 4 bases from V and 2 bases from J; bases unmatched to any gene: 4. Germline V gives CDR1 SGHDN, CDR2 FVKESK. CDR3 size: 14 residues. The CDR3 nucleotides read TGTGCCAGCAGCCGCCAGGGGGGAAACACTGAAGCTTTCTTT. It yields the protein CASSRQGGNTEAFF.

This clonotype has only a few counts. The CDR3 spells CASSPAEMNTEAFF. The CDR3 coding sequence is TGTGCCAGCTCCCCTGCGGAGATGAACACTGAAGCTTTCTTT. The J gene is TRBJ1-1, the V gene TRBV12-3 or TRBV12-4; D is uncertain. With 8 bases removed from V and 0 bases from J, the gap between germline ends came to 13 bases. This CDR3 has 14 amino acids.

The chain employs TRBV28 and TRBJ2-3; D gene uncertain. V lost 5 bases, J lost 2 bases, and 8 bases lay in between. This CDR3 region has 13 residues. Germline V gene data show CDR1 as MDHEN and CDR2 as SYDVKM. Written as DNA, the CDR3 is TGTGCCAGCAGTGGGGTTCCCACAGATACGCAGTATTTT. Its translation is CASSGVPTDTQYF.

This clonotype has just a few counts. This chain uses TRBV4-2 with TRBJ2-7, with 8 positions matching TRBD2. Looked up from germline, CDR1 is LGHNA and CDR2 is YNFKEQ. The V segment lost 1 base and the J segment 2 bases; nucleotides outside the gene matches: 4. The CDR3 extends over 15 amino acids. Here the CDR3 DNA reads TGTGCCAGCAGCCAAGGTTCAGCGGGAGCCTACGAGCAGTACTTC. It translates to CASSQGSAGAYEQYF.

This clonotype was recorded a few times. The rearrangement links TRBV18 to TRBJ1-1; no clear D gene. Between the trimmed V and J ends, which lost 7 bases and 5 bases, there was a span of 14 bases. The CDR3 is 13 residues long. The V gene's germline CDR1 is KGHSH and CDR2 LQKENI. CDR3 in DNA: TGTGCCAGCTTCGACCACCTAGGGACTGAAGCTTTCTTT. This gives the protein CASFDHLGTEAFF.

This clonotype was counted a few times. This sequence joins TRBV15 and TRBJ2-3; TRBD1 aligns across 8 bases. After removal of 0 bases from V and 3 bases from J, the junction contained 5 bases not matched to a gene. This CDR3 has 16 residues. Germline CDR1 reads LNHNV; CDR2 reads YYDKDF (reference sequence). CDR3 loop: CATSRDRQGMTDTQYF. CDR3 sequence (DNA): TGTGCCACCAGCAGAGACCGACAGGGGATGACAGATACGCAGTATTTT.

J is TRBJ2-1 and V is TRBV29-1; 10 positions agree with TRBD2. Germline CDR1 SQVTM, CDR2 ANQGSEA. The CDR3 totals 12 residues. Germline trimming cut 7 bases from V and 10 bases from J; bases unmatched to any gene: 7. The DNA of the CDR3 is TGCAGCGGTAGCGGGAGGAGACGGGAGCAGTTCTTC. Protein: CSGSGRRREQFF.

This clonotype was counted ten times or more. J is TRBJ2-3 and V is TRBV10-1; 11 bases fit TRBD1. Germline CDR1 and CDR2: WNHNN and SYGVQD (reference sequence). The CDR3 has 15 amino acids. With 2 bases clipped from V and 2 bases from J, the junction kept 0 bases outside the gene matches. The CDR3 here is CASSEGQGATDTQYF. CDR3 sequence (DNA): TGCGCCAGCAGTGAGGGACAGGGGGCCACAGATACGCAGTATTTT.

In its sample, this clonotype was seen many times. V and J are TRBV6-5 and TRBJ1-3; D is undetermined. Trimming took off 5 bases at V and 4 bases at J, with 6 bases between the two ends. The CDR3 covers 12 residues. Germline assignment: CDR1 MNHEY and CDR2 SVGAGI. CDR3 region: CASSPSGNTIYF. CDR3 in DNA: TGTGCCAGCAGTCCCTCCGGAAACACCATATATTTT.

This clonotype was found a few times. The chain combines TRBV5-1 with TRBJ2-7, with D perhaps being TRBD1 or TRBD2 (5 bases each). This CDR3 is 13 amino acids long. From germline, CDR1 is SGHRS and CDR2 YFSETQ. V was clipped by 0 bases and J by 6 bases, with 10 bases between them. The CDR3 here is CASSLESGTEQYF. The CDR3 DNA follows: TGCGCCAGCAGCTTGGAGTCGGGGACCGAGCAGTACTTC.

The V gene is TRBV18, the J gene TRBJ2-7, with D perhaps TRBD1 or TRBD2 (5 bases each). Trimming shortened V by 4 bases and J by 0 bases, and 13 bases separated the two germline ends. Germline CDR1 reads KGHSH; CDR2 reads LQKENI. The CDR3 is 15 residues long. CDR3 in DNA: TGTGCCAGCTCACTGGGGACGCTAGACTCCTACGAGCAGTACTTC. Amino acids: CASSLGTLDSYEQYF.

Only a few counts were recorded for this clonotype. The V and J genes are TRBV13 and TRBJ2-7; TRBD2 agrees at 11 bases. V was clipped by 5 bases and J by 2 bases; unmatched bases: 5. The CDR3 runs 15 residues. The germline V gene encodes CDR1 PRHDT and CDR2 FYEKMQ (reference sequence). The CDR3 bases are TGTGCCAGCAGCCGTAGCGGGGGGGCCCCCTACGAGCAGTACTTC. Its translation: CASSRSGGAPYEQYF.

This chain uses TRBV10-3 with TRBJ2-7; D remains ambiguous. This CDR3 is built from 13 residues. The germline V gene has CDR1 ENHRY and CDR2 SYGVKD. V was pared by 8 bases and J by 0 bases, with 11 bases between. For the CDR3, the DNA is TGTGCCATCGTCGACGGAAGCTCCTACGAGCAGTACTTC. Amino acids: CAIVDGSSYEQYF.

The chain uses TRBV12-3 or TRBV12-4 and TRBJ2-1; no clear D. The CDR3 covers 11 residues. Trimming pared 6 bases from V and 8 bases from J, leaving 8 bases between. In DNA, the CDR3 is TGTGCCAGCAGAATTGTGGATGAGCAGTTCTTC. Translation gives CASRIVDEQFF.

The gene calls are TRBV10-3 and TRBJ2-7; 7 bases map to TRBD2. The CDR3 spans 13 residues. CDR1 and CDR2 (germline): ENHRY, SYGVKD. V lost 3 bases to trimming and J lost 2 bases; unmatched junction nucleotides: 1. The CDR3 DNA sequence: TGTGCCATCAGTGAAGGGACTACCTACGAGCAGTACTTC. Amino acids: CAISEGTTYEQYF.

This clonotype was seen at least ten times. V gene TRBV6-5 combines with J gene TRBJ2-2; D unresolved. This CDR3 has 14 amino acids. V gave up 7 bases and J gave up 4 bases, with 13 bases separating them. Germline V gene lookup returns CDR1 MNHEY and CDR2 SVGAGI. Here the CDR3 DNA reads TGTGCCAGCAAAACCAACTTACCCACCGGGGAGCTGTTTTTT. Translating gives CASKTNLPTGELFF.

The J gene is TRBJ1-1, the V gene TRBV6-5; D unresolved. The germline V gene has CDR1 MNHEY and CDR2 SVGAGI. V shed 0 bases and J shed 9 bases, with 5 bases lying between them. The CDR3 sequence is 11 residues long. CDR3 residues: CASSYSYKAFF. CDR3 DNA sequence: TGTGCCAGCAGTTACTCGTACAAAGCTTTCTTT.

This clonotype showed up just a few times. This chain connects TRBV14 to TRBJ2-7; D not certain. From germline, CDR1 is SGHDN and CDR2 FVKESK. The germline V and J ends were trimmed by 5 bases and 0 bases, with 14 bases remaining between them. The CDR3 loop spans 15 amino acids. The CDR3 DNA reads as TGTGCCAGCAGCTATACAACCCGGAGCTCCTACGAGCAGTACTTC. Its protein product is CASSYTTRSSYEQYF.

The V gene is TRBV20-1, the J gene TRBJ2-3; weak D call: TRBD1 (5 bases). V lost 0 bases and J 1 base, leaving 8 bases between the germline ends. The CDR3 runs 14 residues. CDR1 is DFQATT, CDR2 SNEGSKA, per germline (reference sequence). CDR3 DNA sequence: TGCAGTGCTAGAGATCTAGGGGGCACAGATACGCAGTATTTT. This encodes CSARDLGGTDTQYF.

This clonotype was counted between two and nine times. The gene calls are TRBV10-1 and TRBJ1-1; the match to TRBD1 covers 7 bases. Germline V gene data show CDR1 as WNHNN and CDR2 as SYGVQD (reference sequence). The CDR3 covers 13 residues. Losses at the gene ends were 2 bases for V and 5 bases for J; bases not matched to a gene: 2. CDR3 residues: CASSEPTGTEAFF. DNA for the CDR3: TGCGCCAGCAGTGAGCCGACAGGGACTGAAGCTTTCTTT.